These 10 T cell receptor beta chains originate from one sample sequenced in a study of CD8 T cells in Susac syndrome. Random hexamers served to reverse transcribe roughly 0.5 to 1 ug RNA. TCRdb analysed the immunoSEQ multiplex PCR reads with MiXCR anew, one entry per CDR3 protein. The data show some 200,000 distinct CDR3 sequences, roughly 92% seen once. Sequenced material: CD8+ T cells from PBMCs. The receptors were gathered from a human donor with multiple sclerosis.

The CDR3 sequence: CASSLGLGEYNEQFF. The CDR3 DNA reads TGTGCCAGCAGCCTGGGTCTAGGGGAATACAATGAGCAGTTCTTC. The chain employs TRBV4-2 and TRBJ2-1; a possible D gene is TRBD1 (5 bases). Germline V gene data show CDR1 as LGHNA and CDR2 as YNFKEQ. The V end was cut by 4 bases, the J end by 4 bases, with 14 bases between. CDR3 length: 15 residues.

This clonotype was recorded only once. The rearrangement links TRBV19 to TRBJ2-5, with 8 bases lining up with TRBD1. From germline, CDR1 is LNHDA and CDR2 SQIVND (reference sequence). The ends lost 0 bases at V and 2 bases at J; junction bases unmatched: 5. The CDR3 has 16 amino acids. The CDR3 reads CASSIEDRATQETQYF. CDR3 DNA: TGTGCCAGTAGTATAGAGGACAGGGCAACACAAGAGACCCAGTACTTC. Drawing the rest from reference TRBV19 and TRBJ2-5, the complete variable domain is DGGITQSPKYLFRKEGQNVTLSCEQNLNHDAMYWYRQDPGQGLRLIYYSQIVNDFQKGDIAEGYSVSREKKESFPLTVTSAQKNPTAFYLCASSIEDRATQETQYFGPGTRLLVL.

The chain couples TRBV7-9 to TRBJ2-6; either TRBD1 or TRBD2 may fit D (6 bases each). Germline V gene lookup returns CDR1 SEHNR and CDR2 FQNEAQ (reference sequence). This CDR3 has 17 residues. V was cut by 4 bases and J by 2 bases, with 15 bases left in between. CDR3 DNA sequence: TGTGCCAGCAGCTCCCCGGCCGGGGGCGCTGGGGCCAACGTCCTGACTTTC. As protein: CASSSPAGGAGANVLTF.

The chain has TRBV5-6 and TRBJ2-5, with D unclear. The CDR3 is made up of 12 amino acids. The germline V and J ends were trimmed by 6 bases and 2 bases, with 8 bases remaining between them. Germline V gives CDR1 SGHDT, CDR2 YYEEEE. The CDR3 reads CASTDLQETQYF. The CDR3 DNA sequence: TGTGCCAGCACCGACCTTCAAGAGACCCAGTACTTC.

The chain has TRBV11-1 and TRBJ2-7, with 10 bases identical to TRBD1. Germline V CDR1 and CDR2: SGHAT, FQDESV (reference sequence). V lost 7 bases and J lost 1; bases outside the gene matches: 22. The CDR3 totals 20 residues. The CDR3 here is CASTSIGVGTGDFPSYEQYF. In nucleotides, the CDR3 is TGTGCCAGCACCTCCATTGGGGTGGGGACAGGGGATTTCCCTTCCTACGAGCAGTACTTC.

DNA for the CDR3: TGTGCCAGCAGCCCACTTAGCGGGAGTTTTGACAATGAGCAGTTCTTC. It encodes CASSPLSGSFDNEQFF. The V and J genes are TRBV6-1 and TRBJ2-1, with 9 bases that match TRBD2. V shed 6 bases, J shed 5 bases, and the junction held 11 bases outside the gene matches. The CDR3 is 16 amino acids. Germline assignment: CDR1 MNHNS and CDR2 SASEGT.

The chain links TRBV7-9 to TRBJ2-3; 9 positions match TRBD1. CDR1 and CDR2 (germline): SEHNR, FQNEAQ (reference sequence). There are 19 residues in the CDR3. V dropped 10 bases and J dropped 4; count of bases not matched to a gene: 24. The CDR3 DNA follows: TGTGCCATCGACCGTTCTAATAGAGCAGACAGGGGGAGGTCAGATACGCAGTATTTT. Amino acid sequence: CAIDRSNRADRGRSDTQYF.

V is TRBV30 and J is TRBJ2-1, with D unresolved. The germline V gene encodes CDR1 GTSNPN and CDR2 SVGIG (reference sequence). V gave up 2 bases and J gave up 0 bases, with 8 bases separating them. CDR3 length: 14 residues. The CDR3 nucleotides read TGTGCCTGGAGTCTAGTTAGCTCCTACAATGAGCAGTTCTTC. Translated, it gives CAWSLVSSYNEQFF. The entire variable domain, with the rest obtained from reference TRBV30 and TRBJ2-1, is as follows: SQTIHQWPATLVQPVGSPLSLECTVEGTSNPNLYWYRQAAGRGLQLLFYSVGIGQISSEVPQNLSASRPQDRQFILSSKKLLLSDSGFYLCAWSLVSSYNEQFFGPGTRLTVL.

The rearrangement links TRBV18 to TRBJ2-5, with TRBD1 matching 8 bases. The germline V gene has CDR1 KGHSH and CDR2 LQKENI. V was pared by 0 bases and J by 4 bases, with 7 bases of the junction left unmatched. The CDR3 consists of 16 residues. Here the CDR3 DNA reads TGTGCCAGCTCACCACCTCTTGCAGGGGGCGGAGAGACCCAGTACTTC. This codes for CASSPPLAGGGETQYF.

The CDR3 loop is CASRHGTGELFF. The CDR3 DNA reads as TGTGCCAGTCGCCACGGCACCGGGGAGCTGTTTTTT. The rearrangement links TRBV19 to TRBJ2-2; the D is unclear. CDR1 and CDR2 from the germline V gene are LNHDA and SQIVND (reference sequence). The germline V and J ends were trimmed by 8 bases and 4 bases, with 8 bases remaining between them. The CDR3 totals 12 residues.